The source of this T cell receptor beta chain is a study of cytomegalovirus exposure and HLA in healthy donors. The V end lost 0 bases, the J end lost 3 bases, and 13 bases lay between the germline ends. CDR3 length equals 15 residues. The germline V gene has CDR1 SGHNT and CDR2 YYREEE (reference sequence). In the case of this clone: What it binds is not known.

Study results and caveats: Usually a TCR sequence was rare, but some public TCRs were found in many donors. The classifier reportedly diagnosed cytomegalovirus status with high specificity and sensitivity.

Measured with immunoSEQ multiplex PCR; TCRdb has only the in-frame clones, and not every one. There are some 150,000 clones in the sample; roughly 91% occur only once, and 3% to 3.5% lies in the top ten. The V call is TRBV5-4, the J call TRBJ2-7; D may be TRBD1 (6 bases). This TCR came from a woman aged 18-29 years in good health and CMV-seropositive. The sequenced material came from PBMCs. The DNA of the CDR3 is TGTGCCAGCAGCTTGGGATTAGGACAGATCTACGAGCAGTACTTC. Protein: CASSLGLGQIYEQYF. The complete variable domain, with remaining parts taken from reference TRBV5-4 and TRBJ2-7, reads ETGVTQSPTHLIKTRGQQVTLRCSSQSGHNTVSWYQQALGQGPQFIFQYYREEENGRGNFPPRFSGLQFPNYSSELNVNALELDDSALYLCASSLGLGQIYEQYFGPGTRLTVT.